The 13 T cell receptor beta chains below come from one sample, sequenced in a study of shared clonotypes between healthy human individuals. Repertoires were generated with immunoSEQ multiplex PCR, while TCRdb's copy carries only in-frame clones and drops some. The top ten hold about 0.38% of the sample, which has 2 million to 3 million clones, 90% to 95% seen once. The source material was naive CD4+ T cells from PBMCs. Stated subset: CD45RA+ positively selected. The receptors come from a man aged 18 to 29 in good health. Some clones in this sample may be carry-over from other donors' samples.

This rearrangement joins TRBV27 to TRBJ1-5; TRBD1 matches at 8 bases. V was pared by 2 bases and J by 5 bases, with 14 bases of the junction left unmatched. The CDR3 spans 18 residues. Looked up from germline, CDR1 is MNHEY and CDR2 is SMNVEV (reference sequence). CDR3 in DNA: TGTGCCAGCAGTTTAAAAGCCTTCGGACAGGGTTTTCATCAGCCCCAGCATTTT. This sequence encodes CASSLKAFGQGFHQPQHF.

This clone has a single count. In nucleotides, the CDR3 is TGTGCCATCTCGAAGCGTGGGACTAGCGGGAGTTCAGAGACCCAGTACTTC. This codes for CAISKRGTSGSSETQYF. The chain recombines TRBV10-3 with TRBJ2-5; 14 bases map to TRBD2. The CDR3 spans 17 residues. Germline trimming cut 8 bases from V and 4 bases from J; bases unmatched to any gene: 12. Germline V gene sequence: CDR1 ENHRY, CDR2 SYGVKD.

CDR3 loop: CASSLSALSYEQYF. The CDR3 DNA reads TGCGCCAGCAGCCTGAGTGCCCTCTCCTACGAGCAGTACTTC. This rearrangement joins TRBV5-1 to TRBJ2-7; D call uncertain. V was cut by 4 bases and J by 0 bases, with 11 bases left in between. The CDR3 contains 14 residues. The germline V gene encodes CDR1 SGHRS and CDR2 YFSETQ.

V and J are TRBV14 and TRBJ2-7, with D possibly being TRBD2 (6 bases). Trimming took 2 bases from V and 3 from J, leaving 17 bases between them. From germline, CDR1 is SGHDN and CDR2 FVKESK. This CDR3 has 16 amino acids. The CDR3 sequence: CASSQRARGLNYEQYF. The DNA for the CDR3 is TGTGCCAGCAGCCAAAGAGCCCGGGGACTTAACTACGAGCAGTACTTC. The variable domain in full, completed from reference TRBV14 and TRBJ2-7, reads EAGVTQFPSHSVIEKGQTVTLRCDPISGHDNLYWYRRVMGKEIKFLLHFVKESKQDESGMPNNRFLAERTGGTYSTLKVQPAELEDSGVYFCASSQRARGLNYEQYFGPGTRLTVT.

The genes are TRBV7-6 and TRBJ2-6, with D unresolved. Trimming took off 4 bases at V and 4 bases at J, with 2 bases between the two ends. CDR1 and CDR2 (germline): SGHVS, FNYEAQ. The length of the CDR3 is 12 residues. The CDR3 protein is CASSSGANVLTF. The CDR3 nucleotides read TGTGCCAGCAGCTCCGGGGCCAACGTCCTGACTTTC.

DNA for the CDR3: TGTGCCAGCAGCTCATCAGGGGTGGGCTATGGCTACACCTTC. This translates into CASSSSGVGYGYTF. The chain employs TRBV7-8 and TRBJ1-2; TRBD1 might be the D (6 bases). Germline V gives CDR1 SGHVS, CDR2 FQNEAQ. This CDR3 comprises 14 residues. Trimming removed 4 bases from V and 4 bases from J, with 13 bases in between.

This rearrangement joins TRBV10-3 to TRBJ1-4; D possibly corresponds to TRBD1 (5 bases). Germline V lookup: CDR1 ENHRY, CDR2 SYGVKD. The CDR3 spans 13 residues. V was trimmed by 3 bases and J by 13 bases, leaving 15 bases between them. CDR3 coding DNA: TGTGCCATCAGTGAAAGGGTTGTGGGGGGACTGTTTTTT. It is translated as CAISERVVGGLFF.

The CDR3 DNA reads as TGTGCCAGCAGTAGAGCGGGAGATACCGGGGAGCTGTTTTTT. Amino acid sequence: CASSRAGDTGELFF. The rearrangement links TRBV6-5 to TRBJ2-2; 8 bases align to TRBD2. The ends lost 5 bases at V and 5 bases at J; junction bases unmatched: 4. In germline, CDR1 is MNHEY, CDR2 SVGAGI. The CDR3 sequence is 14 residues long.

CDR3: CASSFEGGHEQFF. The CDR3 nucleotides are TGCGCCAGCAGCTTTGAGGGAGGACATGAGCAGTTCTTC. The chain joins TRBV5-1 to TRBJ2-1; weak D call: TRBD2 (6 bases). The CDR3 has 13 amino acids. In germline, CDR1 is SGHRS, CDR2 YFSETQ. Trimming removed 2 bases from V and 8 bases from J, with 11 bases in between.

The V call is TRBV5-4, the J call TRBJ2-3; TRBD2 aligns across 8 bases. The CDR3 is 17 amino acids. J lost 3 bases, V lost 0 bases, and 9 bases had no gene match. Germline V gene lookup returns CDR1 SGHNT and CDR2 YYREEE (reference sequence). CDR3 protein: CASSLVGVGLGTDTQYF. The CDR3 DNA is TGTGCCAGCAGCTTGGTTGGAGTGGGACTAGGGACAGATACGCAGTATTTT.

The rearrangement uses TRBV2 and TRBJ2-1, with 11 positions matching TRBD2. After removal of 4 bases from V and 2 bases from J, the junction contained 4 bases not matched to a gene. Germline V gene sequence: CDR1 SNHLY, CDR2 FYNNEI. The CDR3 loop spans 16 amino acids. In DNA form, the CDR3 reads TGTGCCAGCAGTGCCTTACTAGCGGGGGCCTACAATGAGCAGTTCTTC. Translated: CASSALLAGAYNEQFF.

The CDR3 here is CASSGQGKEYEQYF. CDR3 sequence (DNA): TGTGCCAGCAGTGGGCAGGGGAAGGAATACGAGCAGTACTTC. The gene calls are TRBV28 and TRBJ2-7; D might be TRBD1 (6 bases). V lost 5 bases to trimming and J lost 4 bases, with 15 bases between them. The germline V gene encodes CDR1 MDHEN and CDR2 SYDVKM. The CDR3 loop spans 14 amino acids.

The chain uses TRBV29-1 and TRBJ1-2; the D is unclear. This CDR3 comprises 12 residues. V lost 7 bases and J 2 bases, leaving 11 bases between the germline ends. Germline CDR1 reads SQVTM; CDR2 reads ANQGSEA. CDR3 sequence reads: CSAAYVNYGYTF. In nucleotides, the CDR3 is TGCAGCGCCGCCTATGTGAACTATGGCTACACCTTC.